This TCR beta chain was identified during a study of cytomegalovirus exposure and HLA in healthy donors. Notes on this clone: Its antigen is undetermined.

Study results and caveats: As confirmed in vitro, a few CMV-associated chains were specific for CMV antigens. The study listed some 160 cytomegalovirus-associated TCR beta chains.

Measured with immunoSEQ multiplex PCR; TCRdb has only the in-frame clones, and not every one. The data show 120,000 or so clones, around nine tenths seen once. The donors were in the 120-subject validation cohort, distinct from the roughly 670-subject first cohort. The sequence came from a man between 18 and 29 years old in good health and CMV-seropositive. The sequenced sample was PBMCs.

The CDR3 region is CASSQGTGSGNTIYF. The CDR3 DNA reads TGTGCCAGCAGCCAAGGGACAGGGTCTGGAAACACCATATATTTT. V is TRBV7-8 and J is TRBJ1-3; TRBD1 agrees at 9 bases. V gave up 5 bases and J gave up 1 base; unmatched junction bases: 3. The CDR3 has 15 residues. Germline CDR1 SGHVS, CDR2 FQNEAQ.